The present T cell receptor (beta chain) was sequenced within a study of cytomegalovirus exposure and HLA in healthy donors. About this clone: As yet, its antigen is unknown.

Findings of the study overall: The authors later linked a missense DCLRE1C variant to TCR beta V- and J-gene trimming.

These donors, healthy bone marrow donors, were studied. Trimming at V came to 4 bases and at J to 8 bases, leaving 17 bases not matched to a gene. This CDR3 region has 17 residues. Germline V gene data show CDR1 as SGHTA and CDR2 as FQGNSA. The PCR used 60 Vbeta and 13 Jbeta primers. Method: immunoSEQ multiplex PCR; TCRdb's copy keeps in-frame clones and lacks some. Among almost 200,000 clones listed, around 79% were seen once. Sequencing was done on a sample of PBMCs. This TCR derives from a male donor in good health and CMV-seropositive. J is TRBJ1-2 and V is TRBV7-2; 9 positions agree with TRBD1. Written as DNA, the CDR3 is TGTGCCAGCAGCTCCCCCACCTTCCGCGGGACAGGGAAGGGCTACACCTTC. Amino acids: CASSSPTFRGTGKGYTF.